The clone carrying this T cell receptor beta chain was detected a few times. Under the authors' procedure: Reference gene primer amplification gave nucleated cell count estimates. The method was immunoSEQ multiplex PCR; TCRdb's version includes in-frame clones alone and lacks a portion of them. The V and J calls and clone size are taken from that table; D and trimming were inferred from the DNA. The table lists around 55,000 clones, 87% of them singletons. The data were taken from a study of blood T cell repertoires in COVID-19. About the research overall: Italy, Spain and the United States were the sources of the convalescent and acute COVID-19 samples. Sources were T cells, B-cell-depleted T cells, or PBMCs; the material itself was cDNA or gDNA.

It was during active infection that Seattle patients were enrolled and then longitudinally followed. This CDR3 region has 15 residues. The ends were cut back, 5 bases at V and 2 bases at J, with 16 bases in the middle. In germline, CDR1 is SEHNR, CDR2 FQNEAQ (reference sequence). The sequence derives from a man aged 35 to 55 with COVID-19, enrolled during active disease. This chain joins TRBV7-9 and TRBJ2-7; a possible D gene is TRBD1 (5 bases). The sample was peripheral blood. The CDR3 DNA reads TGTGCCAGCAGCCCAAACCTCGACAGTACCTACGAGCAGTACTTC. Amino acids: CASSPNLDSTYEQYF.